This is a list of T cell receptor beta chains from one sample in a study of radiation and T cells in renal cell carcinoma. Only in-frame clones appear in the TCRdb table, and some are missing; sequencing was by immunoSEQ multiplex PCR. In the table there are about 150,000 clones, more than 70% of which are singletons. The sequences come from blood, collected from a patient whose treatment included radiotherapy and nephrectomy. Every receptor here comes from a woman aged 45-60 years with renal cell carcinoma. CDR3s include the opening cysteine and the closing phenylalanine or tryptophan. D genes are given only for firm matches. Only some rows state a clone size, as once, few, many or a class for expanded clones.

CDR3: CASSLGDGYTF; DNA: TGTGCCAGCTCACTGGGGGATGGCTACACCTTC; size: -; V: TRBV18; J: TRBJ1-2; D: -; length: 11
CDR3: CASSQRSDRVVGKLFF; DNA: TGCGCCAGCAGCCAACGATCGGACAGGGTAGTAGGAAAACTGTTTTTT; size: -; V: TRBV4-1; J: TRBJ1-4; D: TRBD1; length: 16
CDR3: CASSPSLSGSYNEQFF; DNA: TGCGCCAGCAGCCCCTCCCTTAGCGGCTCCTACAATGAGCAGTTCTTC; size: once; V: TRBV4-1; J: TRBJ2-1; D: -; length: 16
CDR3: CASSSPNPGYEQYF; DNA: TGTGCCAGCAGTTCCCCCAATCCAGGCTACGAGCAGTACTTC; size: -; V: TRBV28; J: TRBJ2-7; D: -; length: 14
CDR3: CASSSKGGDGYNEQFF; DNA: TGTGCCAGCAGCTCTAAAGGGGGGGATGGCTACAATGAGCAGTTCTTC; size: -; V: TRBV7-8; J: TRBJ2-1; D: -; length: 16
CDR3: CASSNPGQGIFTGELFF; DNA: TGTGCCAGCAGCAACCCGGGACAGGGGATTTTCACCGGGGAGCTGTTTTTT; size: -; V: TRBV5-4; J: TRBJ2-2; D: TRBD1; length: 17
CDR3: CASTLRRSSYEQYF; DNA: TGTGCCAGCACCCTTCGACGGTCCTCCTACGAGCAGTACTTC; size: -; V: TRBV21-1; J: TRBJ2-7; D: -; length: 14
CDR3: CASSADRGQTDTQYF; DNA: TGTGCCAGCAGTGCGGACAGGGGGCAGACAGATACGCAGTATTTT; size: -; V: TRBV2; J: TRBJ2-3; D: TRBD1; length: 15
CDR3: CASSGLDDEKLFF; DNA: TGTGCCAGCAGCGGCTTAGACGATGAAAAACTGTTTTTT; size: few; V: TRBV9; J: TRBJ1-4; D: -; length: 13
CDR3: CATLRGREYF; DNA: TGTGCCACCCTCCGGGGCCGGGAGTACTTC; size: -; V: TRBV6-1; J: TRBJ2-7; D: -; length: 10
CDR3: CASSPPGQPSGNTIYF; DNA: TGTGCCAGCTCACCACCCGGGCAGCCCTCTGGAAACACCATATATTTT; size: -; V: TRBV18; J: TRBJ1-3; D: -; length: 16
CDR3: CASLGSWAYEQYF; DNA: TGTGCCAGTTTGGGGAGTTGGGCCTACGAGCAGTACTTC; size: -; V: TRBV2; J: TRBJ2-7; D: -; length: 13
CDR3: CASSFVFSGNTIYF; DNA: TGTGCCAGCAGTTTTGTGTTCTCTGGAAACACCATATATTTT; size: once; V: TRBV28; J: TRBJ1-3; D: -; length: 14
CDR3: CASSWGLWGFTDTQYF; DNA: TGTGCCAGCAGCTGGGGGCTTTGGGGGTTCACAGATACGCAGTATTTT; size: -; V: TRBV7-3; J: TRBJ2-3; D: -; length: 16
CDR3: CASGGGLYEQYF; DNA: TGTGCTAGTGGTGGGGGACTCTACGAGCAGTACTTC; size: once; V: TRBV12-5; J: TRBJ2-7; D: -; length: 12
CDR3: CASRKPRLEDAEAFF; DNA: TGTGCCAGCAGAAAACCAAGGTTGGAAGACGCTGAAGCTTTCTTT; size: -; V: TRBV2; J: TRBJ1-1; D: -; length: 15
CDR3: CASSLGTGVNSPLHF; DNA: TGTGCCAGCAGCTTGGGAACAGGTGTTAATTCACCCCTCCACTTT; size: -; V: TRBV5-6; J: TRBJ1-6; D: -; length: 15
CDR3: CASGFDRANEKLFF; DNA: TGTGCTAGTGGTTTTGACAGGGCGAATGAAAAACTGTTTTTT; size: -; V: TRBV12-5; J: TRBJ1-4; D: TRBD1; length: 14
CDR3: CASSQDLAQDNYGYTF; DNA: TGTGCCAGCAGCCAAGATCTAGCACAGGATAACTATGGCTACACCTTC; size: -; V: TRBV4-2; J: TRBJ1-2; D: -; length: 16
CDR3: CASSFGTGGLTLHF; DNA: TGTGCCAGTAGTTTCGGGACAGGGGGACTTACCCTCCACTTT; size: -; V: TRBV19; J: TRBJ1-6; D: TRBD1; length: 14
CDR3: CAWSAQSRGHEKLFF; DNA: TGTGCCTGGAGTGCCCAAAGTAGGGGTCATGAAAAACTGTTTTTT; size: -; V: TRBV30; J: TRBJ1-4; D: -; length: 15
CDR3: CAWSLPWGYTF; DNA: TGTGCCTGGAGCCTCCCTTGGGGCTACACCTTC; size: -; V: TRBV30; J: TRBJ1-2; D: -; length: 11
CDR3: CASSLDWSQTQYF; DNA: TGTGCCAGCAGCTTAGACTGGAGTCAGACCCAGTACTTC; size: -; V: TRBV7-2; J: TRBJ2-5; D: -; length: 13
CDR3: CASSGTGRGAPQETQYF; DNA: TGTGCCAGCAGTGGGACAGGGCGGGGGGCACCTCAAGAGACCCAGTACTTC; size: -; V: TRBV6-1; J: TRBJ2-5; D: -; length: 17
CDR3: CASSRGTSMGNEQFF; DNA: TGTGCCAGCAGTCGCGGGACTAGCATGGGCAATGAGCAGTTCTTC; size: few; V: TRBV9; J: TRBJ2-1; D: TRBD2; length: 15
CDR3: CATSRDFLGGNNQPQHF; DNA: TGTGCCACCAGCAGAGATTTCTTGGGGGGAAACAATCAGCCCCAGCATTTT; size: few; V: TRBV15; J: TRBJ1-5; D: -; length: 17
CDR3: CGTRLEGDSPLHF; DNA: TGTGGTACCCGATTGGAGGGTGATTCACCCCTCCACTTT; size: -; V: TRBV6-6; J: TRBJ1-6; D: -; length: 13
CDR3: CASSLVGAGGYTF; DNA: TGCGCCAGCAGCCTGGTGGGGGCGGGCGGCTACACCTTC; size: -; V: TRBV5-1; J: TRBJ1-2; D: -; length: 13
CDR3: CASSFPRGGQKNYGYTF; DNA: TGTGCCAGCAGCTTCCCGAGAGGGGGGCAGAAAAACTATGGCTACACCTTC; size: -; V: TRBV7-8; J: TRBJ1-2; D: -; length: 17
CDR3: CASSEVGPGQGTDTQYF; DNA: TGTGCCAGCAGTGAAGTCGGACCGGGACAGGGTACAGATACGCAGTATTTT; size: -; V: TRBV2; J: TRBJ2-3; D: TRBD1; length: 17
CDR3: CASSLDVGANREF; DNA: TGTGCCAGCAGCTTAGATGTGGGGGCTAATCGGGAGTTT; size: -; V: TRBV7-2; J: TRBJ2-3; D: -; length: 13
CDR3: CASSPGLAGGEETQYF; DNA: TGCGCCAGCAGCCCGGGACTAGCGGGGGGCGAAGAGACCCAGTACTTC; size: -; V: TRBV5-1; J: TRBJ2-5; D: TRBD2; length: 16
CDR3: CASSKDRNTGELFF; DNA: TGTGCCAGCAGTAAAGACCGGAACACCGGGGAGCTGTTTTTT; size: -; V: TRBV6-1; J: TRBJ2-2; D: -; length: 14
CDR3: CASSIDIVAGNTIYF; DNA: TGTGCCAGCAGCATCGACATAGTAGCTGGAAACACCATATATTTT; size: -; V: TRBV9; J: TRBJ1-3; D: -; length: 15
CDR3: CASSLGDSPLHF; DNA: TGTGCCAGCAGTTTAGGTGATTCACCCCTCCACTTT; size: -; V: TRBV28; J: TRBJ1-6; D: -; length: 12
CDR3: CASSSGLAGPGELFF; DNA: TGTGCCAGCAGCTCAGGACTAGCGGGGCCCGGGGAGCTGTTTTTT; size: -; V: TRBV6-5; J: TRBJ2-2; D: TRBD2; length: 15
CDR3: CASSLTPTTGGYGYTF; DNA: TGTGCCAGCAGCTTAACCCCCACTACAGGGGGCTATGGCTACACCTTC; size: -; V: TRBV7-2; J: TRBJ1-2; D: TRBD1; length: 16
CDR3: CASSLDRGPEKLFF; DNA: TGTGCCAGCAGCTTGGACAGGGGGCCGGAAAAACTGTTTTTT; size: -; V: TRBV7-9; J: TRBJ1-4; D: TRBD1; length: 14
CDR3: CASSPLAGALPETQYF; DNA: TGTGCCAGCAGCCCCCTAGCGGGGGCCCTCCCGGAGACCCAGTACTTC; size: -; V: TRBV5-6; J: TRBJ2-5; D: TRBD2; length: 16
CDR3: CASSPQGTYEQYF; DNA: TGTGCCAGCTCACCACAAGGGACCTACGAGCAGTACTTC; size: -; V: TRBV18; J: TRBJ2-7; D: -; length: 13